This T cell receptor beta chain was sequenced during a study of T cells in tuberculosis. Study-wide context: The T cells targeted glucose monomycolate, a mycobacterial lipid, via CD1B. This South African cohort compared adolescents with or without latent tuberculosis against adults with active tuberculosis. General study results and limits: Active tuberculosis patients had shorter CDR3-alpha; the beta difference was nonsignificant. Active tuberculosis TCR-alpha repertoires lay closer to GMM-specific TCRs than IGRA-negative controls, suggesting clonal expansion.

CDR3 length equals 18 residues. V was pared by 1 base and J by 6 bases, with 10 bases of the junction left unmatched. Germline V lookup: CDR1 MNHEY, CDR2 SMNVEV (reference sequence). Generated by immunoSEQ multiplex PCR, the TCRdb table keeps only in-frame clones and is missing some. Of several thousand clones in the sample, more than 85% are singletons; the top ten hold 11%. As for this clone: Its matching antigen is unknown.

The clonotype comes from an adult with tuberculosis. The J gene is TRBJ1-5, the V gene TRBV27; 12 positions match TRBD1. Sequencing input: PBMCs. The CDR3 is CASSLWAKGQGAGQPQHF. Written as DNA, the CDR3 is TGTGCCAGCAGTTTATGGGCTAAGGGACAGGGGGCGGGTCAGCCCCAGCATTTT.